The source of this T cell receptor (beta chain) is a study of T-cell memory formation after mild COVID-19. Trimming took 7 bases from V and 5 from J; bases not matched to a gene: 13. CDR3 length: 15 residues. Germline V lookup: CDR1 MNHEY, CDR2 SVGEGT. MiXCR, run by TCRdb on the 5' RACE reads, gives a single entry per CDR3 protein. In the table there are around 200,000 distinct CDR3 sequences, more than 15% of which are singletons. Study outcomes and limitations: Day 37-peaking second-wave clones had unconfirmed SARS-CoV-2 specificity. Among contracting clones, CD4+ were mainly CM/EM and CD8+ enriched in EMRA.

As regards this clonotype: The antigen remains undetermined.

This sequence joins TRBV6-2 or TRBV6-3 and TRBJ2-7; 8 positions match TRBD1. Sequenced input: PBMCs or a T cell subset sorted from them (not recorded which). This sequence was found in an adult woman who had mild COVID-19 (a few samples of this study predate the infection). Cell type and time point are not known. The CDR3 nucleotides are TGTGCCAGCACCCCCCAGGGGGCGAAGCGCCACGAGCAGTACTTC. Amino acid sequence: CASTPQGAKRHEQYF.